These 25 T cell receptor beta chains share one sample of origin, sequenced in a study of cytomegalovirus exposure and HLA in healthy donors. The PCR used 60 Vbeta and 13 Jbeta primers. Libraries were prepared by immunoSEQ multiplex PCR; TCRdb keeps only in-frame clonotypes and omits some of them. The sample yields about 130,000 clones, over 65% seen once. Material for sequencing was PBMCs. The receptors were gathered from a man between 18 and 35 years old in good health and CMV-seropositive.

This chain links TRBV28 with TRBJ1-2, with D perhaps matching TRBD1 (6 bases). Germline loops: CDR1 MDHEN, CDR2 SYDVKM. The length of the CDR3 is 15 residues. V was pared by 3 bases and J by 6 bases, with 17 bases between. The DNA of the CDR3 is TGTGCCAGCAGTTTTATGTCCGGGACAATAGATGGCTACACCTTC. This gives the protein CASSFMSGTIDGYTF.

V is TRBV29-1 and J is TRBJ2-5; 8 bases fit TRBD1. The CDR3 is 14 amino acids. Germline CDR1 SQVTM, CDR2 ANQGSEA. The ends lost 6 bases at V and 4 bases at J; junction bases unmatched: 10. The CDR3 loop is CSVTLRGLVETQYF. The DNA for the CDR3 is TGCAGCGTAACCCTCAGGGGGCTGGTAGAGACCCAGTACTTC.

This sequence joins TRBV27 and TRBJ1-2, with a weak D call TRBD1 (5 bases). The CDR3 contains 18 residues. V lost 3 bases and J 5 bases, leaving 25 bases between the germline ends. Germline loops: CDR1 MNHEY, CDR2 SMNVEV (reference sequence). The CDR3 sequence is CASSLAPPRRGKAYGYTF. In DNA, the CDR3 is TGTGCCAGCAGTTTGGCGCCGCCGAGGCGGGGCAAGGCGTATGGCTACACCTTC.

V gene TRBV19 combines with J gene TRBJ1-1; TRBD1 aligns across 9 bases. The germline gives CDR1 LNHDA, CDR2 SQIVND (reference sequence). The CDR3 runs 14 residues. Germline trimming cut 2 bases from V and 11 bases from J; bases unmatched to any gene: 9. In nucleotides, the CDR3 is TGTGCCAGTAGTATACGGACAGGGGTCTACTTTGCTTTCTTT. Amino acids: CASSIRTGVYFAFF.

This clone has just one count. The gene calls are TRBV25-1 and TRBJ2-1, with 10 bases identical to TRBD1. Germline values: CDR1 MGHDK, CDR2 SYGVNS. Trimming cost V 6 bases and J 10 bases; bases outside gene matches: 6. This CDR3 has 13 residues. The DNA of the CDR3 is TGTGCCAGCAGAACGACAGGGGGCCGAGAGCAGTTCTTC. Protein: CASRTTGGREQFF.

The CDR3 region has the DNA TGTGCCAGCAGCTCGTGGGGCGGGGGCGGATACGAGCAGTACTTC. Its translation is CASSSWGGGGYEQYF. The chain employs TRBV7-2 and TRBJ2-7; maybe TRBD2 (7 bases). The CDR3 loop spans 15 amino acids. Trimming removed 4 bases at V and 4 bases at J, with 17 bases between. The germline V gene has CDR1 SGHTA and CDR2 FQGNSA.

The V gene is TRBV28, the J gene TRBJ2-1; the match to TRBD2 covers 9 bases. Looked up from germline, CDR1 is MDHEN and CDR2 is SYDVKM. The CDR3 has 13 residues. Trimming removed 8 bases from V and 6 bases from J; junction bases left unmatched: 5. CDR3 bases: TGTGCCAGCCTCGGACTAGCGAGCAATGAGCAGTTCTTC. Translated, it gives CASLGLASNEQFF.

The rearrangement links TRBV11-2 to TRBJ1-2; D is unclear. This CDR3 spans 15 amino acids. Germline V gives CDR1 SGHAT, CDR2 FQNNGV. Trimming took off 3 bases at V and 8 bases at J, with 19 bases between the two ends. The CDR3 spells CASSFSPTEGRGYTF. The CDR3 DNA is TGTGCCAGCAGCTTCTCGCCCACAGAGGGCAGGGGCTACACCTTC.

V usage is TRBV4-1 and J usage is TRBJ1-5; no reliable D call. The CDR3 is 14 residues long. The V gene lost 0 bases and the J gene lost 4 bases, with 7 bases spanning the gap. Germline CDR1 and CDR2: MGHRA and YSYEKL. CDR3 residues: CASSQDPLNQPQHF. The CDR3 nucleotides are TGCGCCAGCAGCCAAGATCCCCTTAATCAGCCCCAGCATTTT.

Only one count was recorded for this clone. This sequence joins TRBV28 and TRBJ2-5, with 7 positions matching TRBD2. CDR1 MDHEN and CDR2 SYDVKM come from the germline V gene. Germline trimming cut 6 bases from V and 5 bases from J; bases unmatched to any gene: 9. This CDR3 comprises 14 residues. CDR3 amino acids: CASSSLTSEETQYF. The CDR3 nucleotides read TGTGCCAGCAGCTCCTTAACTAGCGAGGAGACCCAGTACTTC.

The gene calls are TRBV5-4 and TRBJ2-7; TRBD2 might be the D (5 bases). The CDR3 totals 15 residues. V lost 5 bases and J lost 2, with 17 bases in between. Germline V gene lookup returns CDR1 SGHNT and CDR2 YYREEE (reference sequence). The CDR3: CASSPGELNPYEQYF. In DNA, the CDR3 is TGTGCCAGCAGTCCCGGGGAGCTCAACCCCTACGAGCAGTACTTC.

CDR3 sequence: CAIAGQGNSPLHF. The CDR3 DNA sequence: TGTGCCATCGCCGGACAGGGAAATTCACCCCTCCACTTT. The V call is TRBV6-6, the J call TRBJ1-6; 8 bases are a match to TRBD1. Germline V CDR1 and CDR2: MNHNY, SVGAGI (reference sequence). CDR3 length: 13 amino acids. The junction had 6 bases not matched to a gene; V was cut back by 10 bases and J by 7 bases.

The CDR3 region has the DNA TGTGCCAGCAGCTTAACGGTGAACACTGAAGCTTTCTTT. It is translated as CASSLTVNTEAFF. The V gene is TRBV7-2, the J gene TRBJ1-1; D uncertain. Trimming shortened V by 2 bases and J by 0 bases, and 4 bases separated the two germline ends. Germline assignment: CDR1 SGHTA and CDR2 FQGNSA. This CDR3 is built from 13 residues.

About this clone: Other nucleotide sequences from this sample produce the same CDR3. This rearrangement joins TRBV5-1 to TRBJ2-1; 12 bases are shared with TRBD2. Germline-derived CDR1 and CDR2 are SGHRS and YFSETQ. The CDR3 length is 15 residues. The junction had 0 bases not matched to a gene; V was cut back by 2 bases and J by 3 bases. CDR3 sequence: CASSLLAGGYNEQFF. In DNA, the CDR3 is TGCGCCAGCAGCTTACTAGCGGGGGGCTACAATGAGCAGTTCTTC.

The genes are TRBV9 and TRBJ2-1, with D possibly being TRBD1 (6 bases). CDR1 and CDR2 (germline): SGDLS, YYNGEE. The CDR3 has 14 amino acids. V was trimmed by 6 bases and J by 8 bases, leaving 18 bases between them. In DNA form, the CDR3 reads TGTGCCAGCACCCTGGGGGCTGCTCAGCATGAGCAGTTCTTC. Residues: CASTLGAAQHEQFF. The variable domain in full, with the rest retrieved from reference TRBV9 and TRBJ2-1, is DSGVTQTPKHLITATGQRVTLRCSPRSGDLSVYWYQQSLDQGLQFLIQYYNGEERAKGNILERFSAQQFPDLHSELNLSSLELGDSALYFCASTLGAAQHEQFFGPGTRLTVL.

The CDR3 reads CASSQDWAGGGYTF. CDR3 in DNA: TGCGCCAGCAGCCAAGATTGGGCAGGGGGTGGCTACACCTTC. The genes are TRBV4-1 and TRBJ1-2; TRBD1 agrees at 7 bases. After removal of 0 bases from V and 7 bases from J, the junction contained 5 bases not matched to a gene. The CDR3 contains 14 residues. Looked up from germline, CDR1 is MGHRA and CDR2 is YSYEKL.

V gene TRBV6-6 combines with J gene TRBJ2-1; a possible D gene is TRBD2 (5 bases). This CDR3 has 13 amino acids. Trimming cost V 4 bases and J 4 bases, with 8 bases left between them. Per the germline V gene, CDR1 is MNHNY and CDR2 is SVGAGI (reference sequence). For the CDR3, the DNA is TGTGCCAGCAGTTCGAGGGAATACAATGAGCAGTTCTTC. It codes for CASSSREYNEQFF.

The chain recombines TRBV13 with TRBJ2-7, with D possibly TRBD2 on 6 matching bases. Trimming left V 2 bases short and J 6 bases short, with 14 bases between. The germline V gene has CDR1 PRHDT and CDR2 FYEKMQ (reference sequence). The CDR3 totals 14 residues. This CDR3 reads CASSLPGEGLEQYF. CDR3 nucleotide sequence: TGTGCCAGCAGCTTACCGGGAGAGGGGCTCGAGCAGTACTTC.

This rearrangement joins TRBV14 to TRBJ2-4, with a tentative D call TRBD2 (5 bases). The germline CDR1 and CDR2 sequences are SGHDN and FVKESK. The CDR3 consists of 18 residues. The V and J ends lost 2 bases and 7 bases respectively, with 24 bases between them. As DNA, the CDR3 is TGTGCCAGCAGCCAATTTGACGTCGGGATCCCCGGTGGCAACATTCAGTACTTC. Encoded protein: CASSQFDVGIPGGNIQYF.

This clone has only a few counts. The chain combines TRBV4-2 with TRBJ1-5, with D possibly being TRBD1 (5 bases). V dropped 0 bases and J dropped 7 bases, with 10 bases sitting between them. CDR1 and CDR2 (germline): LGHNA, YNFKEQ. This CDR3 spans 14 amino acids. This chain's CDR3 is CASSQDNRPQPQHF. DNA of the CDR3: TGTGCCAGCAGCCAAGATAACAGGCCGCAGCCCCAGCATTTT.

The rearrangement links TRBV5-1 to TRBJ1-1; 7 bases fit TRBD1. Germline lookup yields CDR1 SGHRS and CDR2 YFSETQ. The V segment lost 7 bases and the J segment 0 bases; nucleotides outside the gene matches: 12. This CDR3 comprises 16 residues. This CDR3 is CASEEGAGHLNTEAFF. Here the CDR3 DNA reads TGCGCCAGCGAGGAGGGGGCGGGCCATTTGAACACTGAAGCTTTCTTT.

A single count supports this clone. The chain joins TRBV5-1 to TRBJ2-1, with TRBD1 matching 9 bases. The CDR3 has 17 residues. V was clipped by 3 bases and J by 9 bases; unmatched bases: 16. Germline V gene lookup returns CDR1 SGHRS and CDR2 YFSETQ. For the CDR3, the DNA is TGCGCCAGCAGCTCCAACCCCGCGGGACAGGGATATGGTGAGCAGTTCTTC. Amino acids: CASSSNPAGQGYGEQFF.

The table lists this clone with a few counts. The V call is TRBV6-5, the J call TRBJ1-1; 7 nucleotides line up with TRBD1. J was trimmed by 4 bases and V by 4 bases; bases with no gene match: 12. Germline V CDR1 and CDR2: MNHEY, SVGAGI. This CDR3 has 16 amino acids. CDR3 DNA sequence: TGTGCCAGCAGTTTCGCCTCGATCAGGGGGAGCACTGAAGCTTTCTTT. Translation gives CASSFASIRGSTEAFF.

The chain employs TRBV6-1 and TRBJ1-2, with a tentative D call TRBD1 (5 bases). Germline-derived CDR1 and CDR2 are MNHNS and SASEGT. The V end lost 5 bases, the J end lost 8 bases, and 12 bases lay between the germline ends. The CDR3 is 12 residues long. As DNA, the CDR3 is TGTGCCAGCAGTTCCAGGGTTAAAGGCTACACCTTC. This encodes CASSSRVKGYTF.

The rearrangement joins TRBV4-1 to TRBJ1-2; weak D call: TRBD1 (5 bases). CDR3 length: 16 amino acids. The germline V and J ends were trimmed by 0 bases and 2 bases, with 13 bases remaining between them. From germline, CDR1 is MGHRA and CDR2 YSYEKL. CDR3 nucleotide sequence: TGCGCCAGCAGCCAAGAAGGGGCAGGGCTCAACTATGGCTACACCTTC. It codes for CASSQEGAGLNYGYTF.